Each of the 3 T cell receptor beta chains below was sequenced from the same sample in a study of blood T cells in healthy people across ages. Alongside a J-beta primer mix, a sample-barcoded 5' primer served in a second PCR lasting about 7 to 11 cycles. TCRdb re-called the 5' RACE reads through MiXCR, storing one row per CDR3 protein. The sample includes 780,000 or so distinct CDR3 sequences, just over 55% of them seen just once. Input material: blood. These receptors originate from a man aged 35-49 years in good health.

This clonotype was recorded a few times. This chain connects TRBV7-3 to TRBJ1-5, with D uncertain. This CDR3 has 13 amino acids. The V end was cut by 2 bases, the J end by 6 bases, with 8 bases between. In germline, CDR1 is SGHTA, CDR2 FQGTGA. The CDR3: CASSLGPVQPQHF. The CDR3 nucleotides read TGTGCCAGCAGCTTAGGGCCAGTTCAGCCCCAGCATTTT.

The chain has TRBV24-1 and TRBJ1-5; D gene uncertain. This CDR3 spans 17 amino acids. V lost 3 bases, J lost 0 bases, and 14 bases lay in between. Germline V gene data show CDR1 as KGHDR and CDR2 as SFDVKD. This CDR3 reads CATSDPNGRTSNQPQHF. CDR3 nucleotides: TGTGCCACCAGTGATCCGAACGGACGGACTAGCAATCAGCCCCAGCATTTT.

The V and J genes are TRBV28 and TRBJ2-3, with 11 bases fitting TRBD2. V shed 1 base, J shed 2 bases, and the junction held 8 bases outside the gene matches. The CDR3 has 18 residues. Germline V gives CDR1 MDHEN, CDR2 SYDVKM. The CDR3 is CASSLYSGTSGLTDTQYF. The CDR3 nucleotides are TGTGCCAGCAGTTTATATTCCGGGACTAGCGGACTCACAGATACGCAGTATTTT.